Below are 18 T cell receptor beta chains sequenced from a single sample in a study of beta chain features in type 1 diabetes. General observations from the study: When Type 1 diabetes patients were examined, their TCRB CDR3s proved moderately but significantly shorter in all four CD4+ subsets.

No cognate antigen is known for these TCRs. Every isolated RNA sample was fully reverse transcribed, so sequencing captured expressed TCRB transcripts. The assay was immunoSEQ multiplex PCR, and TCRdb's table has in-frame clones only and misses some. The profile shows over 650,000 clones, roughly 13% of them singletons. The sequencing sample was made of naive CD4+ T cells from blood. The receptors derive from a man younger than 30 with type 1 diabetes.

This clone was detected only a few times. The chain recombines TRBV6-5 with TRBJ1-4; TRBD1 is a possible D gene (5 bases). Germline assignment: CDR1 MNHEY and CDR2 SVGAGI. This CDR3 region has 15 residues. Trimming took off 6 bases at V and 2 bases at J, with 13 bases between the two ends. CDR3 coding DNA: TGTGCCAGCAGCTCCCGGGGACTGACTAATGAAAAACTGTTTTTT. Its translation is CASSSRGLTNEKLFF.

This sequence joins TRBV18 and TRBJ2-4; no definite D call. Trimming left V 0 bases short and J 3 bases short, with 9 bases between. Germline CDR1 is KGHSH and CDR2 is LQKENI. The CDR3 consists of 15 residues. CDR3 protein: CASSPPSEVKNIQYF. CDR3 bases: TGTGCCAGCTCACCACCGTCAGAGGTCAAAAACATTCAGTACTTC.

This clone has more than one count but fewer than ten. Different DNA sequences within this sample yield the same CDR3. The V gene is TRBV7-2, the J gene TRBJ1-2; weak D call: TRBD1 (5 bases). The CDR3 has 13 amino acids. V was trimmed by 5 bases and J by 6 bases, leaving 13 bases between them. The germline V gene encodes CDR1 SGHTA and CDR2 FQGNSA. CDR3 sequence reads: CASSARSGHGYTF. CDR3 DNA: TGTGCCAGCAGCGCGCGGTCGGGGCATGGCTACACCTTC.

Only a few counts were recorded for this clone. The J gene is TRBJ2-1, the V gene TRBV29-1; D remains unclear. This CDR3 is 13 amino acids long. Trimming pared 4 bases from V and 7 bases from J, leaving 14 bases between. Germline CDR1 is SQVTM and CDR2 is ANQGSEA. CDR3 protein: CSVAGFVRNEQFF. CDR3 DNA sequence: TGCAGCGTTGCCGGCTTCGTTAGAAATGAGCAGTTCTTC.

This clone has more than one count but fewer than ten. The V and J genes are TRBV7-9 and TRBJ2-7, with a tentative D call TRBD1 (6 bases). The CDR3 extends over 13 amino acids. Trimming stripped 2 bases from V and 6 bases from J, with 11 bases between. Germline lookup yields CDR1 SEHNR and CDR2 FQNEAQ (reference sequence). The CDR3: CASSLLPGAEQYF. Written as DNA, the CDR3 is TGTGCCAGCAGCTTACTGCCAGGGGCCGAGCAGTACTTC. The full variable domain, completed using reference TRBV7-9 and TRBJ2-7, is DTGVSQNPRHKITKRGQNVTFRCDPISEHNRLYWYRQTLGQGPEFLTYFQNEAQLEKSRLLSDRFSAERPKGSFSTLEIQRTEQGDSAMYLCASSLLPGAEQYFGPGTRLTVT.

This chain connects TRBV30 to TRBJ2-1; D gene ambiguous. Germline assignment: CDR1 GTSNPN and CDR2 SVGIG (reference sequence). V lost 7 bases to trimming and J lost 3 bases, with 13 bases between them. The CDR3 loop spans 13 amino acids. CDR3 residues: CAFTGGVYNEQFF. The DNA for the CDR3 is TGTGCCTTTACCGGTGGGGTCTACAATGAGCAGTTCTTC.

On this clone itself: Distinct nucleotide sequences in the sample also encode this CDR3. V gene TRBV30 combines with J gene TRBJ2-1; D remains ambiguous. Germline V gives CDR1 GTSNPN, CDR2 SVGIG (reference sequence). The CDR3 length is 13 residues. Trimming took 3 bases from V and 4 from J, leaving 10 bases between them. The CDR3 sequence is CAWSADSYNEQFF. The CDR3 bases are TGTGCCTGGAGCGCCGACTCTTACAATGAGCAGTTCTTC.

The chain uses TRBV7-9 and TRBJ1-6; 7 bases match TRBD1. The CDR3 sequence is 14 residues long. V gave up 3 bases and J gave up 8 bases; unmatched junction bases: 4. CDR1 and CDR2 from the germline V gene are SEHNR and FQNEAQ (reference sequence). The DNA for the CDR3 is TGTGCCAGCAGCTTCACAGGGGCTGATTCACCCCTCCACTTT. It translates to CASSFTGADSPLHF.

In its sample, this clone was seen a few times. The CDR3 is CSVIRGETQYF. CDR3 DNA sequence: TGCAGCGTGATCAGGGGAGAGACCCAGTACTTC. The gene calls are TRBV29-1 and TRBJ2-5, with D perhaps TRBD1 (6 bases). V dropped 6 bases and J dropped 4 bases, with 9 bases sitting between them. The CDR3 runs to 11 residues. Germline loops: CDR1 SQVTM, CDR2 ANQGSEA.

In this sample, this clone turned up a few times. The CDR3 region has the DNA TGTGCCAGCAGCGAGGTCCGGGGTCCCGATGCCTACACCTTC. Its protein product is CASSEVRGPDAYTF. V usage is TRBV7-9 and J usage is TRBJ1-2; D not certain. CDR3 length equals 14 residues. V lost 5 bases, J lost 10 bases, and 20 bases lay in between. The germline gives CDR1 SEHNR, CDR2 FQNEAQ (reference sequence). Variable domain in full (rest from reference TRBV7-9 and TRBJ1-2): DTGVSQNPRHKITKRGQNVTFRCDPISEHNRLYWYRQTLGQGPEFLTYFQNEAQLEKSRLLSDRFSAERPKGSFSTLEIQRTEQGDSAMYLCASSEVRGPDAYTFGSGTRLTVV.

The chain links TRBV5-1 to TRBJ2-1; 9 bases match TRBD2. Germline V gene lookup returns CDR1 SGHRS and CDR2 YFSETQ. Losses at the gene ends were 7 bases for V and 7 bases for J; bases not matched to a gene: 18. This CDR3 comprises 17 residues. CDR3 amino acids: CASGLGGAGGLGNEQFF. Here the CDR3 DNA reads TGCGCCAGCGGCCTAGGGGGAGCGGGAGGCCTGGGAAATGAGCAGTTCTTC.

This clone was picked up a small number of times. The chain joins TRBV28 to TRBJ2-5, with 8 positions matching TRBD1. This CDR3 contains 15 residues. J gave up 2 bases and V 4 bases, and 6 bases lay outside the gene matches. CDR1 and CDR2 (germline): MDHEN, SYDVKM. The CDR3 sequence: CASSSSTGVQETQYF. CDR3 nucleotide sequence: TGTGCCAGCAGTTCCTCGACAGGGGTACAAGAGACCCAGTACTTC. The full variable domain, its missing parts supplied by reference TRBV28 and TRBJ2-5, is DVKVTQSSRYLVKRTGEKVFLECVQDMDHENMFWYRQDPGLGLRLIYFSYDVKMKEKGDIPEGYSVSREKKERFSLILESASTNQTSMYLCASSSSTGVQETQYFGPGTRLLVL.

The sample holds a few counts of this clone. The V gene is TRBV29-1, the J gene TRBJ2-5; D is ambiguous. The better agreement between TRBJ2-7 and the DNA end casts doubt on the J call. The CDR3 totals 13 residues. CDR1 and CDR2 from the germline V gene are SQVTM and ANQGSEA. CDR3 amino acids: CSVARSASYEQYF. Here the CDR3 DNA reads TGCAGCGTTGCGAGGTCAGCCAGCTACGAGCAGTACTTC.

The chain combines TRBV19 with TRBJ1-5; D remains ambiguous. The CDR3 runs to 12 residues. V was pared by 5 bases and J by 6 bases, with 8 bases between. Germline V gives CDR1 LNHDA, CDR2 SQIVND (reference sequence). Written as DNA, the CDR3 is TGTGCCAGTAGTGGTATTGGTCAGCCCCAGCATTTT. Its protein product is CASSGIGQPQHF.

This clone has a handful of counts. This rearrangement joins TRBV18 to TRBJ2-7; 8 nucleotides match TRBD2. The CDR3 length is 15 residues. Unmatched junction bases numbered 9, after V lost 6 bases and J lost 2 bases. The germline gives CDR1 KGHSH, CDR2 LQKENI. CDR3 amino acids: CASSLEGAGAYEQYF. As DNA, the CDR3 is TGTGCCAGCTCCCTAGAGGGAGCGGGAGCCTACGAGCAGTACTTC.

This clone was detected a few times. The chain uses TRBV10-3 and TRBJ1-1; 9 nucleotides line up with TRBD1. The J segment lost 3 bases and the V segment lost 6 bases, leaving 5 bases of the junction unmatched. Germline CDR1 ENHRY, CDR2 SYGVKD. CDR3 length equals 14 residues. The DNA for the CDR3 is TGTGCCATCAGGAAGGACAGGGGAGACACTGAAGCTTTCTTT. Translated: CAIRKDRGDTEAFF.

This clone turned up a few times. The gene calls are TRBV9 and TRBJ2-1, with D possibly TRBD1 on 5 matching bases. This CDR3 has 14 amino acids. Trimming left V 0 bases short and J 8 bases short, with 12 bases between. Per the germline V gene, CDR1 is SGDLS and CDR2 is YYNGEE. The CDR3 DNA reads TGTGCCAGCAGCGTAGCAGGGTGGGATCATGAGCAGTTCTTC. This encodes CASSVAGWDHEQFF.

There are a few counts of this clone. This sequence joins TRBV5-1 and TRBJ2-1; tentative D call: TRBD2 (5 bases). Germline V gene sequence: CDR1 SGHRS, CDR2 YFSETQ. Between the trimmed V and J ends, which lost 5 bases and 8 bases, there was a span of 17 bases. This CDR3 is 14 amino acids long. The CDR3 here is CASSVMREQHEQFF. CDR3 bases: TGCGCCAGCAGTGTTATGAGGGAACAGCATGAGCAGTTCTTC.